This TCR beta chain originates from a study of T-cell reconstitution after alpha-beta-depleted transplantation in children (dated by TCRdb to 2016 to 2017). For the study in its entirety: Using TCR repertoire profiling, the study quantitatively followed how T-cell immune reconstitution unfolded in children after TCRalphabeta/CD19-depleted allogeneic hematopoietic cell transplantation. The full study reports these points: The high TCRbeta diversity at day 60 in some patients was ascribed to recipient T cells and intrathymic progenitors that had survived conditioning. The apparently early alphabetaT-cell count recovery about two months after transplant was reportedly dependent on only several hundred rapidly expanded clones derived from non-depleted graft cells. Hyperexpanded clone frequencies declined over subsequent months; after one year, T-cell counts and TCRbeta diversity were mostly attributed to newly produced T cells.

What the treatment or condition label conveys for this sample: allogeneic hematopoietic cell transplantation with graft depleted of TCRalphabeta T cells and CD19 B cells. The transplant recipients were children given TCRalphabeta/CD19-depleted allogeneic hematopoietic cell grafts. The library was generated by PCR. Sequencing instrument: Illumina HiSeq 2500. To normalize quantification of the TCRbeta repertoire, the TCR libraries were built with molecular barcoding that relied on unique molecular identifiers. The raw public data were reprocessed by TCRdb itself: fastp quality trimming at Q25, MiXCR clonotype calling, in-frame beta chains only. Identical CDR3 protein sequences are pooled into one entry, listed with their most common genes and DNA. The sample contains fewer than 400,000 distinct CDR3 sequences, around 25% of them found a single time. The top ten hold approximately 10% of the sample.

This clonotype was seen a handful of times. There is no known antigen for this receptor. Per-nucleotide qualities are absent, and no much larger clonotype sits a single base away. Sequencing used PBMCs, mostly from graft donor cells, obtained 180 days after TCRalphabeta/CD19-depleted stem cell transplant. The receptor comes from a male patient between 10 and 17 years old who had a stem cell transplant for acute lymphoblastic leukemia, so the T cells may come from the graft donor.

DNA sequence: TGTGCCAGCAGTTCACACCTTGACAGCCGTCACTACGAGCAGTACTTC. It translates to CASSSHLDSRHYEQYF. The chain uses TRBV28 and TRBJ2-7; a weak D assignment points to TRBD1 (5 bases agree). Trimming costs V 4 bases and J 3 bases, and their ends lie 19 bases apart. The CDR3 runs 16 amino acids, cysteine and phenylalanine included. The only DNA kept is the CDR3, 48 bases in frame from the first base. For CDR1 and CDR2, the germline V gene lists MDHEN and SYDVKM.